These 29 T cell receptor beta chains originate from one sample sequenced in a study of T cell responses to AZD1222 COVID-19 vaccine. Only in-frame clones appear in the TCRdb table, and some are missing; sequencing was by immunoSEQ multiplex PCR. The data contain tens of thousands of clones, 87% of them singletons. The sequencing used peripheral blood, collected 28 days after the second AZD1222 dose. These receptors originate from an adult who received the AZD1222 COVID-19 vaccine.

This clone appeared once. The chain employs TRBV5-1 and TRBJ1-5; 9 bases fit TRBD1. After removal of 4 bases from V and 3 bases from J, the junction contained 11 bases not matched to a gene. CDR3 length equals 17 residues. Germline loops: CDR1 SGHRS, CDR2 YFSETQ. The CDR3, as DNA: TGCGCCAGCAGCCCCGTCCCGGGACAGGGATCCAATCAGCCCCAGCATTTT. Translation gives CASSPVPGQGSNQPQHF. The full variable domain, completed using reference TRBV5-1 and TRBJ1-5, is KAGVTQTPRYLIKTRGQQVTLSCSPISGHRSVSWYQQTPGQGLQFLFEYFSETQRNKGNFPGRFSGRQFSNSRSEMNVSTLELGDSALYLCASSPVPGQGSNQPQHFGDGTRLSIL.

The J gene is TRBJ1-4, the V gene TRBV7-9; perhaps TRBD1 as D (5 bases). The CDR3 extends over 15 amino acids. V lost 6 bases and J lost 10, with 21 bases in between. Germline V gives CDR1 SEHNR, CDR2 FQNEAQ (reference sequence). CDR3 nucleotides: TGTGCCAGCAGTCCAGGAGGAACACGGGGGGGAAAACTGTTTTTT. This codes for CASSPGGTRGGKLFF.

This sequence joins TRBV7-8 and TRBJ2-1; D is perhaps TRBD2 (5 bases). CDR1 is SGHVS and CDR2 is FQNEAQ in the germline V gene. Trimming removed 3 bases from V and 7 bases from J, with 7 bases in between. The CDR3 sequence is 12 residues long. CDR3 in amino acids: CASSFVANEQFF. As DNA, the CDR3 is TGTGCCAGCAGCTTCGTAGCGAATGAGCAGTTCTTC.

The CDR3 spells CASSLGGQGTTNEKLFF. CDR3 DNA: TGCGCCAGCAGCTTGGGAGGACAGGGTACAACTAATGAAAAACTGTTTTTT. The genes are TRBV5-1 and TRBJ1-4, with 8 bases that match TRBD1. The CDR3 sequence is 17 residues long. Unmatched junction bases numbered 4, after V lost 0 bases and J lost 0 bases. CDR1 and CDR2 from the germline V gene are SGHRS and YFSETQ.

The chain couples TRBV29-1 to TRBJ2-6; possibly TRBD1 or TRBD2 for D (5 bases each). Germline V gene sequence: CDR1 SQVTM, CDR2 ANQGSEA. Trimming stripped 1 base from V and 1 base from J, with 11 bases between. The CDR3 contains 16 residues. The CDR3 coding sequence is TGCAGCGTTGAAGCGGGACCCCCTTCTGGGGCCAACGTCCTGACTTTC. This gives the protein CSVEAGPPSGANVLTF. The complete variable domain, with remaining parts taken from reference TRBV29-1 and TRBJ2-6, reads SAVISQKPSRDICQRGTSLTIQCQVDSQVTMMFWYRQQPGQSLTLIATANQGSEATYESGFVIDKFPISRPNLTFSTLTVSNMSPEDSSIYLCSVEAGPPSGANVLTFGAGSRLTVL.

V is TRBV2 and J is TRBJ1-1; D remains unclear. Trimming left V 7 bases short and J 1 base short, with 10 bases between. Per germline, CDR1 SNHLY and CDR2 FYNNEI. The CDR3 runs 13 residues. CDR3 amino acids: CASKSNPNTEAFF. The CDR3 bases are TGTGCCAGCAAATCTAACCCGAACACTGAAGCTTTCTTT.

In DNA form, the CDR3 reads TGTGCCAGCAGCGCCGAGGGACAGGGAGGGAACTATGGCTACACCTTC. Its translation: CASSAEGQGGNYGYTF. V gene TRBV9 combines with J gene TRBJ1-2; 9 nucleotides match TRBD1. Germline V gene data show CDR1 as SGDLS and CDR2 as YYNGEE. Germline trimming cut 3 bases from V and 2 bases from J; bases unmatched to any gene: 8. The CDR3 spans 16 residues. The full variable domain, with the rest looked up from reference TRBV9 and TRBJ1-2, is DSGVTQTPKHLITATGQRVTLRCSPRSGDLSVYWYQQSLDQGLQFLIQYYNGEERAKGNILERFSAQQFPDLHSELNLSSLELGDSALYFCASSAEGQGGNYGYTFGSGTRLTVV.

The chain couples TRBV19 to TRBJ1-6; 7 positions agree with TRBD1. Germline-derived CDR1 and CDR2 are LNHDA and SQIVND (reference sequence). Unmatched junction bases numbered 4, after V lost 10 bases and J lost 4 bases. The CDR3 contains 13 residues. For the CDR3, the DNA is TGTGCCACCGCGACAGGGTATAATTCACCCCTCCACTTT. Translation: CATATGYNSPLHF.

This chain links TRBV2 with TRBJ1-2; D possibly corresponds to TRBD1 (5 bases). Germline CDR1 is SNHLY and CDR2 is FYNNEI. CDR3 length: 13 amino acids. V was pared by 7 bases and J by 8 bases, with 17 bases between. The DNA for the CDR3 is TGTGCCAGCAATCTGGGGGAGACTAGGGGCTACACCTTC. It yields the protein CASNLGETRGYTF.

This clone has a single count. The J gene is TRBJ2-2, the V gene TRBV9; D might be TRBD2 (5 bases). The CDR3 is made up of 16 amino acids. V was clipped by 0 bases and J by 4 bases, with 13 bases between them. The V gene's germline CDR1 is SGDLS and CDR2 YYNGEE. In DNA form, the CDR3 reads TGTGCCAGCAGCGTAGAGGACTCTCCTCTCACCGGGGAGCTGTTTTTT. This translates into CASSVEDSPLTGELFF. The full variable domain, its missing parts supplied by reference TRBV9 and TRBJ2-2, is DSGVTQTPKHLITATGQRVTLRCSPRSGDLSVYWYQQSLDQGLQFLIQYYNGEERAKGNILERFSAQQFPDLHSELNLSSLELGDSALYFCASSVEDSPLTGELFFGEGSRLTVL.

V usage is TRBV7-8 and J usage is TRBJ2-7; a weak D match, TRBD1 (6 bases). V lost 0 bases and J lost 5, with 20 bases in between. Germline V gives CDR1 SGHVS, CDR2 FQNEAQ. The CDR3 has 17 amino acids. CDR3 sequence (DNA): TGTGCCAGCAGCTTAGCCCCTCCCTCTTCAGGGGTCCACGAGCAGTACTTC. This gives the protein CASSLAPPSSGVHEQYF.

The chain uses TRBV4-2 and TRBJ2-3; 9 bases are shared with TRBD2. The V and J ends lost 0 bases and 0 bases, in that order; junction bases with no gene match: 4. The CDR3 is 17 amino acids. Germline V gene lookup returns CDR1 LGHNA and CDR2 YNFKEQ. The CDR3 here is CASSQDLTSGSTDTQYF. The CDR3 DNA sequence: TGTGCCAGCAGCCAAGATTTGACTAGCGGTAGCACAGATACGCAGTATTTT.

This clone was detected only a few times. This rearrangement joins TRBV2 to TRBJ1-2; no definite D call. V lost 8 bases to trimming and J lost 0 bases, with 10 bases between them. This CDR3 region has 13 residues. CDR1 is SNHLY, CDR2 FYNNEI, per germline. CDR3 nucleotides: TGTGCCAGCTCCGCAAGTACTAACTATGGCTACACCTTC. This gives the protein CASSASTNYGYTF.

V and J are TRBV18 and TRBJ2-3; perhaps TRBD2 as D (6 bases). This CDR3 spans 14 amino acids. Germline V CDR1 and CDR2: KGHSH, LQKENI. V lost 4 bases to trimming and J lost 0 bases, with 8 bases between them. CDR3 protein: CASSRRDSTDTQYF. The CDR3 DNA reads TGTGCCAGCTCACGGAGGGACAGCACAGATACGCAGTATTTT.

This chain uses TRBV5-6 with TRBJ1-5; possibly TRBD1 for D (6 bases). The V gene's germline CDR1 is SGHDT and CDR2 YYEEEE. This CDR3 comprises 14 residues. Trimming removed 4 bases at V and 1 base at J, with 9 bases between. The CDR3 DNA sequence: TGTGCCAGCAGCACAGGGACGAGCAATCAGCCCCAGCATTTT. Translated, it gives CASSTGTSNQPQHF. The full variable domain, its missing parts supplied by reference TRBV5-6 and TRBJ1-5, is DAGVTQSPTHLIKTRGQQVTLRCSPKSGHDTVSWYQQALGQGPQFIFQYYEEEERQRGNFPDRFSGHQFPNYSSELNVNALLLGDSALYLCASSTGTSNQPQHFGDGTRLSIL.

The genes are TRBV6-6 and TRBJ2-3; D is ambiguous. The CDR3 covers 11 residues. Trimming stripped 3 bases from V and 6 bases from J, with 4 bases between. CDR1 and CDR2 (germline): MNHNY, SVGAGI (reference sequence). CDR3 amino acids: CASSYLDTQYF. DNA for the CDR3: TGTGCCAGCAGTTATTTGGATACGCAGTATTTT.

The chain has TRBV10-1 and TRBJ1-1; no reliable D call. The CDR3 spans 13 residues. V lost 2 bases to trimming and J lost 1 base, with 5 bases between them. Per the germline V gene, CDR1 is WNHNN and CDR2 is SYGVQD (reference sequence). The CDR3 sequence is CASSEEGNTEAFF. DNA for the CDR3: TGCGCCAGCAGTGAGGAAGGGAACACTGAAGCTTTCTTT.

This clone appeared once. This sequence joins TRBV15 and TRBJ2-1; D is uncertain. This CDR3 contains 16 residues. Germline-derived CDR1 and CDR2 are LNHNV and YYDKDF (reference sequence). The germline V and J ends were trimmed by 3 bases and 2 bases, with 14 bases remaining between them. This chain's CDR3 is CATSSPLRPTYNEQFF. The CDR3 DNA follows: TGTGCCACCAGCAGTCCCTTGCGGCCTACCTACAATGAGCAGTTCTTC.

The V gene is TRBV18, the J gene TRBJ1-3; 9 bases align to TRBD1. Unmatched junction bases numbered 6, after V lost 2 bases and J lost 7 bases. Germline CDR1 and CDR2: KGHSH and LQKENI. The CDR3 consists of 15 residues. This chain's CDR3 is CASSPNMDRGNTIYF. The CDR3 bases are TGTGCCAGCTCACCAAACATGGACAGGGGCAACACCATATATTTT.

The genes are TRBV6-5 and TRBJ2-1; possible D gene TRBD2, 5 bases. V lost 7 bases and J 8 bases, leaving 15 bases between the germline ends. The CDR3 is 13 residues long. The germline gives CDR1 MNHEY, CDR2 SVGAGI. The CDR3 nucleotides are TGTGCCAGCACCTCGGGAAGCTGGTATGAGCAGTTCTTC. Protein sequence: CASTSGSWYEQFF.

This clone was seen more than once but under ten times. CDR3 in amino acids: CATSRDKGSGANVLTF. Here the CDR3 DNA reads TGTGCCACCAGCAGAGATAAGGGTTCTGGGGCCAACGTCCTGACTTTC. The J gene is TRBJ2-6, the V gene TRBV15; no definite D call. Trimming removed 0 bases from V and 1 base from J, with 7 bases in between. Germline CDR1 and CDR2: LNHNV and YYDKDF (reference sequence). This CDR3 region has 16 residues.

The chain carries TRBV7-3 and TRBJ1-1; D is uncertain. V was clipped by 0 bases and J by 4 bases, with 6 bases between them. Germline loops: CDR1 SGHTA, CDR2 FQGTGA. The CDR3 runs 13 residues. The CDR3 protein is CASSLTVVTEAFF. The CDR3 DNA reads TGTGCCAGCAGCTTAACCGTGGTCACTGAAGCTTTCTTT.

V gene TRBV10-3 combines with J gene TRBJ2-7; 8 nucleotides match TRBD1. CDR1 and CDR2 from the germline V gene are ENHRY and SYGVKD. The J segment lost 1 base and the V segment lost 4 bases, leaving 3 bases of the junction unmatched. The CDR3 is 14 residues long. CDR3: CAISAGTGSYEQYF. DNA of the CDR3: TGTGCCATCAGTGCCGGGACAGGTTCCTACGAGCAGTACTTC.

In nucleotides, the CDR3 is TGTGCCAGCATGGGACCGGCGACGAACGGGGAGCTGTTTTTT. It encodes CASMGPATNGELFF. The chain carries TRBV6-5 and TRBJ2-2; TRBD1 or TRBD2 may be the D gene (5 bases each). Germline CDR1 is MNHEY and CDR2 is SVGAGI. This CDR3 is 14 amino acids long. Deletions cut 7 bases from V and 7 bases from J, with 16 bases between.

The rearrangement joins TRBV10-3 to TRBJ1-2; D is perhaps TRBD1 (5 bases). V lost 6 bases and J lost 3, with 17 bases in between. This CDR3 spans 15 amino acids. The germline V gene encodes CDR1 ENHRY and CDR2 SYGVKD. CDR3 in amino acids: CAISPPPGGYYGYTF. The CDR3 DNA reads TGTGCCATCAGCCCCCCACCGGGGGGATACTATGGCTACACCTTC.

This rearrangement joins TRBV23-1 to TRBJ1-2, with D tentatively TRBD1 (5 bases). TRBV23-1 is an ORF; its function is uncertain. V lost 5 bases and J lost 12, with 13 bases in between. This CDR3 spans 11 amino acids. The CDR3 nucleotides are TGCGCCAGCAGTTTATCACGGGGGAACACCTTC. This encodes CASSLSRGNTF.

V and J are TRBV18 and TRBJ2-2; D tentatively reads TRBD1 or TRBD2 (5 bases each). CDR3 length: 17 residues. V dropped 3 bases and J dropped 5 bases, with 19 bases sitting between them. Germline-derived CDR1 and CDR2 are KGHSH and LQKENI. The CDR3 protein is CASSPSGYRGATGELFF. The CDR3 DNA is TGTGCCAGCTCACCCTCGGGTTACAGAGGGGCGACCGGGGAGCTGTTTTTT.

The chain recombines TRBV21-1 with TRBJ2-1; TRBD1, the table's D call, was not compared with the DNA. TRBV21-1 is a listed pseudogene. The CDR3 is made up of 16 amino acids. The DNA for the CDR3 is TGTGCCAGCAGCACGGGACAGAACACCTCCTACAATGAGCAGTTCTTC. Translated: CASSTGQNTSYNEQFF.

This chain joins TRBV18 and TRBJ2-7; the D gene is possibly TRBD1 (5 bases). The germline gives CDR1 KGHSH, CDR2 LQKENI. The CDR3 is 14 amino acids. The germline V and J ends were trimmed by 6 bases and 0 bases, with 12 bases remaining between them. CDR3 in amino acids: CASSADSNSYEQYF. In nucleotides, the CDR3 is TGTGCCAGCTCTGCCGACAGCAACTCCTACGAGCAGTACTTC.